The rows below give T cell receptor beta chains drawn from one sample of a study of cytotoxic CD8 clonotypes in ibrutinib-treated CLL. Sequencing was performed with immunoSEQ multiplex PCR; in TCRdb, only in-frame clones are kept and a portion is missing. The sample has about 130,000 clones, around 80% seen once. This sample comprised PBMCs, obtained after 24 months of ibrutinib treatment. The receptors stem from a human donor with chronic lymphocytic leukemia. Both conserved end residues are part of each CDR3. The order of the fields is D gene, clone size, J gene, V gene, CDR3 protein, CDR3 DNA. A D gene is named only where the DNA matches it firmly. The size of a clone is reported for some rows only, either as once, few or many, or as a class for expanded clones.

D: TRBD1; size: NA; J: TRBJ2-7; V: TRBV7-9; CDR3: CASSSRDRGGYEQYF; DNA: TGTGCCAGCAGCTCCCGGGACAGGGGGGGGTACGAGCAGTACTTC
D: TRBD1; size: few; J: TRBJ1-3; V: TRBV10-2; CDR3: CASSPTGAGNTIYF; DNA: TGCGCCAGCTCCCCCACAGGGGCAGGAAACACCATATATTTT
D: NA; size: NA; J: TRBJ1-5; V: TRBV28; CDR3: CASGNQPQHF; DNA: TGTGCCAGTGGAAATCAGCCCCAGCATTTT
D: NA; size: NA; J: TRBJ1-5; V: TRBV28; CDR3: CASSLGQGLWPQHF; DNA: TGTGCCAGCAGTTTAGGCCAGGGTTTATGGCCCCAGCATTTT
D: NA; size: NA; J: TRBJ1-1; V: TRBV5-6; CDR3: CASSFLSNTEAFF; DNA: TGTGCCAGCAGCTTTTTGAGCAACACTGAAGCTTTCTTT
D: NA; size: NA; J: TRBJ2-2; V: TRBV6-5; CDR3: CASSYGKTNTGELFF; DNA: TGTGCCAGCAGTTACGGCAAGACGAACACCGGGGAGCTGTTTTTT
D: TRBD1; size: NA; J: TRBJ2-7; V: TRBV6-1; CDR3: CASSSNTGDSYEQYF; DNA: TGTGCCAGCAGTTCAAACACAGGGGACTCCTACGAGCAGTACTTC
D: TRBD1; size: NA; J: TRBJ1-2; V: TRBV15; CDR3: CATGTGGPGSYGYTF; DNA: TGTGCCACCGGGACAGGGGGCCCCGGGAGCTATGGCTACACCTTC
D: NA; size: NA; J: TRBJ2-6; V: TRBV19; CDR3: CASGPRASGANVLTF; DNA: TGTGCCAGTGGCCCCAGGGCCTCTGGGGCCAACGTCCTGACTTTC
D: TRBD1; size: NA; J: TRBJ1-4; V: TRBV9; CDR3: CASSVGTGKGEKLFF; DNA: TGTGCCAGCAGCGTAGGGACAGGGAAGGGTGAAAAACTGTTTTTT
D: TRBD1; size: many; J: TRBJ1-5; V: TRBV5-1; CDR3: CASSRTGLSNQPQHF; DNA: TGCGCCAGCAGCCGGACAGGGTTGAGCAATCAGCCCCAGCATTTT
D: NA; size: NA; J: TRBJ2-3; V: TRBV10-2; CDR3: CASSDPSTDTQYF; DNA: TGCGCCAGCAGTGACCCAAGCACAGATACGCAGTATTTT
D: TRBD1; size: NA; J: TRBJ1-2; V: TRBV19; CDR3: CASSISLLDRGDGYTF; DNA: TGTGCCAGTAGTATATCCCTCCTCGACAGGGGGGATGGCTACACCTTC
D: TRBD2; size: NA; J: TRBJ2-2; V: TRBV12-5; CDR3: CASGLEDLPGLAGAVTGELFF; DNA: TGTGCTAGTGGTTTGGAAGACCTACCCGGACTAGCGGGGGCCGTAACCGGGGAGCTGTTTTTT
D: TRBD1; size: NA; J: TRBJ2-7; V: TRBV5-4; CDR3: CASSRTGTFSDEQYF; DNA: TGTGCCAGCAGCAGGACAGGGACGTTTAGCGACGAGCAGTACTTC
D: TRBD1; size: few; J: TRBJ2-7; V: TRBV7-3; CDR3: CASSSTGEYEQYF; DNA: TGTGCCAGCAGCTCGACAGGGGAATACGAGCAGTACTTC
D: TRBD1; size: NA; J: TRBJ1-1; V: TRBV11-3; CDR3: CASSLDSSGGEAFF; DNA: TGTGCCAGCAGCTTAGATTCCTCAGGGGGCGAAGCTTTCTTT
D: TRBD1; size: NA; J: TRBJ1-2; V: TRBV7-9; CDR3: CASSYTGTGGFYGYTF; DNA: TGTGCCAGCAGCTACACCGGGACAGGGGGATTTTATGGCTACACCTTC
D: TRBD1; size: once; J: TRBJ1-3; V: TRBV5-4; CDR3: CASSFGTAGNTIYF; DNA: TGTGCCAGCAGCTTCGGGACAGCGGGAAACACCATATATTTT
D: NA; size: NA; J: TRBJ2-1; V: TRBV5-4; CDR3: CASSSTGEQFF; DNA: TGTGCCAGCAGTTCAACCGGTGAGCAGTTCTTC
D: NA; size: NA; J: TRBJ1-1; V: TRBV6-6; CDR3: CASRPTGPGLSTEAFF; DNA: TGTGCCAGCAGACCGACAGGTCCCGGACTTAGCACTGAAGCTTTCTTT
D: TRBD2; size: NA; J: TRBJ2-7; V: TRBV7-9; CDR3: CASSFGTSGADEQYF; DNA: TGTGCCAGCAGCTTCGGGACTAGCGGGGCCGACGAGCAGTACTTC
D: TRBD2; size: NA; J: TRBJ2-7; V: TRBV5-4; CDR3: CASSLGASGAYYEQYF; DNA: TGTGCCAGCAGCTTGGGGGCTAGCGGGGCCTACTACGAGCAGTACTTC
D: NA; size: NA; J: TRBJ1-6; V: TRBV5-6; CDR3: CASSLGTVDNPPLHF; DNA: TGTGCCAGCAGCCTAGGGACGGTTGATAATCCACCCCTCCACTTT
D: TRBD2; size: NA; J: TRBJ2-5; V: TRBV6-6; CDR3: CAGSSGGVQETQYF; DNA: TGTGCCGGATCTAGCGGGGGGGTCCAAGAGACCCAGTACTTC
D: NA; size: NA; J: TRBJ2-1; V: TRBV1; CDR3: CTSSQAASGRYNEQFF; DNA: TGCACCAGCAGCCAAGCTGCCAGCGGGCGTTACAATGAGCAGTTCTTC
D: TRBD1; size: NA; J: TRBJ2-5; V: TRBV7-2; CDR3: CASSGTAQETQYF; DNA: TGTGCCAGCAGTGGGACAGCCCAAGAGACCCAGTACTTC
D: TRBD2; size: NA; J: TRBJ2-5; V: TRBV13; CDR3: CASSLGPVVGGETQYF; DNA: TGTGCCAGCAGCTTAGGACCCGTTGTGGGGGGGGAGACCCAGTACTTC
D: NA; size: NA; J: TRBJ1-4; V: TRBV18; CDR3: CASSPPTMGENEKLFF; DNA: TGTGCCAGCTCACCGCCGACAATGGGGGAGAATGAAAAACTGTTTTTT
D: TRBD1; size: once; J: TRBJ2-2; V: TRBV4-3; CDR3: CASRRTGFDTGELFF; DNA: TGCGCCAGCCGCAGGACAGGGTTCGACACCGGGGAGCTGTTTTTT
D: TRBD1; size: NA; J: TRBJ2-7; V: TRBV14; CDR3: CASSPQGTPYEQYF; DNA: TGTGCCAGCAGCCCACAGGGGACCCCCTACGAGCAGTACTTC
D: NA; size: NA; J: TRBJ1-2; V: TRBV4-3; CDR3: CASSQDRLGGGYTF; DNA: TGCGCCAGCAGCCAAGATCGACTCGGCGGAGGCTACACCTTC
D: NA; size: NA; J: TRBJ2-5; V: TRBV9; CDR3: CASSVVVSGETQYF; DNA: TGTGCCAGCAGCGTAGTGGTTTCCGGAGAGACCCAGTACTTC
D: NA; size: few; J: TRBJ1-1; V: TRBV5-1; CDR3: CATAGPMNTEAFF; DNA: TGCGCCACCGCGGGCCCGATGAACACTGAAGCTTTCTTT
D: NA; size: NA; J: TRBJ2-2; V: TRBV7-8; CDR3: CASSWGTNTGELFF; DNA: TGTGCCAGCAGCTGGGGAACGAACACCGGGGAGCTGTTTTTT
D: NA; size: many; J: TRBJ2-7; V: TRBV5-1; CDR3: CASSWSDRLYEQYF; DNA: TGCGCCAGCAGCTGGTCGGACAGACTCTACGAGCAGTACTTC
D: NA; size: NA; J: TRBJ1-1; V: TRBV7-2; CDR3: CASQLVPGEAFF; DNA: TGTGCCAGCCAGCTCGTCCCGGGTGAAGCTTTCTTT
D: TRBD1; size: NA; J: TRBJ2-2; V: TRBV5-1; CDR3: CASSMGQGATGELFF; DNA: TGCGCCAGCAGCATGGGACAGGGGGCGACCGGGGAGCTGTTTTTT
D: TRBD1; size: NA; J: TRBJ1-3; V: TRBV7-2; CDR3: CASSPDRGWNTIYF; DNA: TGTGCCAGCAGCCCAGACAGGGGTTGGAACACCATATATTTT
D: TRBD2; size: once; J: TRBJ2-3; V: TRBV4-3; CDR3: CASSQRTSGGGNTDTQYF; DNA: TGCGCCAGCAGCCAACGGACTAGCGGGGGGGGTAACACAGATACGCAGTATTTT
D: TRBD2; size: few; J: TRBJ2-7; V: TRBV5-4; CDR3: CASSLSGASYEQYF; DNA: TGTGCCAGCAGCTTAAGCGGGGCCTCCTACGAGCAGTACTTC
D: TRBD2; size: NA; J: TRBJ2-3; V: TRBV7-9; CDR3: CASSPLAGGDTQYF; DNA: TGTGCCAGCAGCCCACTAGCGGGGGGGGATACGCAGTATTTT
D: NA; size: NA; J: TRBJ2-7; V: TRBV6-5; CDR3: CASRRTLGAYEQYF; DNA: TGTGCCAGCAGACGAACCTTAGGAGCCTACGAGCAGTACTTC
D: NA; size: NA; J: TRBJ1-4; V: TRBV11-2; CDR3: CASSLGPQDEKLFF; DNA: TGTGCCAGCAGCTTAGGGCCGCAGGATGAAAAACTGTTTTTT
D: NA; size: NA; J: TRBJ2-7; V: TRBV5-1; CDR3: CASSVVRGVGEQYF; DNA: TGCGCCAGCAGCGTCGTCCGCGGGGTAGGCGAGCAGTACTTC
D: NA; size: once; J: TRBJ1-2; V: TRBV5-1; CDR3: CASSFSPRDGGYTF; DNA: TGCGCCAGCAGCTTTTCCCCGAGGGACGGTGGCTACACCTTC
D: NA; size: NA; J: TRBJ1-2; V: TRBV4-3; CDR3: CASSQDHDRSGYTF; DNA: TGCGCCAGCAGCCAAGATCATGACAGGAGTGGCTACACCTTC
D: TRBD1; size: NA; J: TRBJ1-6; V: TRBV5-4; CDR3: CASSRTGEHYNSPLHF; DNA: TGTGCCAGCAGCAGGACAGGGGAGCATTATAATTCACCCCTCCACTTT